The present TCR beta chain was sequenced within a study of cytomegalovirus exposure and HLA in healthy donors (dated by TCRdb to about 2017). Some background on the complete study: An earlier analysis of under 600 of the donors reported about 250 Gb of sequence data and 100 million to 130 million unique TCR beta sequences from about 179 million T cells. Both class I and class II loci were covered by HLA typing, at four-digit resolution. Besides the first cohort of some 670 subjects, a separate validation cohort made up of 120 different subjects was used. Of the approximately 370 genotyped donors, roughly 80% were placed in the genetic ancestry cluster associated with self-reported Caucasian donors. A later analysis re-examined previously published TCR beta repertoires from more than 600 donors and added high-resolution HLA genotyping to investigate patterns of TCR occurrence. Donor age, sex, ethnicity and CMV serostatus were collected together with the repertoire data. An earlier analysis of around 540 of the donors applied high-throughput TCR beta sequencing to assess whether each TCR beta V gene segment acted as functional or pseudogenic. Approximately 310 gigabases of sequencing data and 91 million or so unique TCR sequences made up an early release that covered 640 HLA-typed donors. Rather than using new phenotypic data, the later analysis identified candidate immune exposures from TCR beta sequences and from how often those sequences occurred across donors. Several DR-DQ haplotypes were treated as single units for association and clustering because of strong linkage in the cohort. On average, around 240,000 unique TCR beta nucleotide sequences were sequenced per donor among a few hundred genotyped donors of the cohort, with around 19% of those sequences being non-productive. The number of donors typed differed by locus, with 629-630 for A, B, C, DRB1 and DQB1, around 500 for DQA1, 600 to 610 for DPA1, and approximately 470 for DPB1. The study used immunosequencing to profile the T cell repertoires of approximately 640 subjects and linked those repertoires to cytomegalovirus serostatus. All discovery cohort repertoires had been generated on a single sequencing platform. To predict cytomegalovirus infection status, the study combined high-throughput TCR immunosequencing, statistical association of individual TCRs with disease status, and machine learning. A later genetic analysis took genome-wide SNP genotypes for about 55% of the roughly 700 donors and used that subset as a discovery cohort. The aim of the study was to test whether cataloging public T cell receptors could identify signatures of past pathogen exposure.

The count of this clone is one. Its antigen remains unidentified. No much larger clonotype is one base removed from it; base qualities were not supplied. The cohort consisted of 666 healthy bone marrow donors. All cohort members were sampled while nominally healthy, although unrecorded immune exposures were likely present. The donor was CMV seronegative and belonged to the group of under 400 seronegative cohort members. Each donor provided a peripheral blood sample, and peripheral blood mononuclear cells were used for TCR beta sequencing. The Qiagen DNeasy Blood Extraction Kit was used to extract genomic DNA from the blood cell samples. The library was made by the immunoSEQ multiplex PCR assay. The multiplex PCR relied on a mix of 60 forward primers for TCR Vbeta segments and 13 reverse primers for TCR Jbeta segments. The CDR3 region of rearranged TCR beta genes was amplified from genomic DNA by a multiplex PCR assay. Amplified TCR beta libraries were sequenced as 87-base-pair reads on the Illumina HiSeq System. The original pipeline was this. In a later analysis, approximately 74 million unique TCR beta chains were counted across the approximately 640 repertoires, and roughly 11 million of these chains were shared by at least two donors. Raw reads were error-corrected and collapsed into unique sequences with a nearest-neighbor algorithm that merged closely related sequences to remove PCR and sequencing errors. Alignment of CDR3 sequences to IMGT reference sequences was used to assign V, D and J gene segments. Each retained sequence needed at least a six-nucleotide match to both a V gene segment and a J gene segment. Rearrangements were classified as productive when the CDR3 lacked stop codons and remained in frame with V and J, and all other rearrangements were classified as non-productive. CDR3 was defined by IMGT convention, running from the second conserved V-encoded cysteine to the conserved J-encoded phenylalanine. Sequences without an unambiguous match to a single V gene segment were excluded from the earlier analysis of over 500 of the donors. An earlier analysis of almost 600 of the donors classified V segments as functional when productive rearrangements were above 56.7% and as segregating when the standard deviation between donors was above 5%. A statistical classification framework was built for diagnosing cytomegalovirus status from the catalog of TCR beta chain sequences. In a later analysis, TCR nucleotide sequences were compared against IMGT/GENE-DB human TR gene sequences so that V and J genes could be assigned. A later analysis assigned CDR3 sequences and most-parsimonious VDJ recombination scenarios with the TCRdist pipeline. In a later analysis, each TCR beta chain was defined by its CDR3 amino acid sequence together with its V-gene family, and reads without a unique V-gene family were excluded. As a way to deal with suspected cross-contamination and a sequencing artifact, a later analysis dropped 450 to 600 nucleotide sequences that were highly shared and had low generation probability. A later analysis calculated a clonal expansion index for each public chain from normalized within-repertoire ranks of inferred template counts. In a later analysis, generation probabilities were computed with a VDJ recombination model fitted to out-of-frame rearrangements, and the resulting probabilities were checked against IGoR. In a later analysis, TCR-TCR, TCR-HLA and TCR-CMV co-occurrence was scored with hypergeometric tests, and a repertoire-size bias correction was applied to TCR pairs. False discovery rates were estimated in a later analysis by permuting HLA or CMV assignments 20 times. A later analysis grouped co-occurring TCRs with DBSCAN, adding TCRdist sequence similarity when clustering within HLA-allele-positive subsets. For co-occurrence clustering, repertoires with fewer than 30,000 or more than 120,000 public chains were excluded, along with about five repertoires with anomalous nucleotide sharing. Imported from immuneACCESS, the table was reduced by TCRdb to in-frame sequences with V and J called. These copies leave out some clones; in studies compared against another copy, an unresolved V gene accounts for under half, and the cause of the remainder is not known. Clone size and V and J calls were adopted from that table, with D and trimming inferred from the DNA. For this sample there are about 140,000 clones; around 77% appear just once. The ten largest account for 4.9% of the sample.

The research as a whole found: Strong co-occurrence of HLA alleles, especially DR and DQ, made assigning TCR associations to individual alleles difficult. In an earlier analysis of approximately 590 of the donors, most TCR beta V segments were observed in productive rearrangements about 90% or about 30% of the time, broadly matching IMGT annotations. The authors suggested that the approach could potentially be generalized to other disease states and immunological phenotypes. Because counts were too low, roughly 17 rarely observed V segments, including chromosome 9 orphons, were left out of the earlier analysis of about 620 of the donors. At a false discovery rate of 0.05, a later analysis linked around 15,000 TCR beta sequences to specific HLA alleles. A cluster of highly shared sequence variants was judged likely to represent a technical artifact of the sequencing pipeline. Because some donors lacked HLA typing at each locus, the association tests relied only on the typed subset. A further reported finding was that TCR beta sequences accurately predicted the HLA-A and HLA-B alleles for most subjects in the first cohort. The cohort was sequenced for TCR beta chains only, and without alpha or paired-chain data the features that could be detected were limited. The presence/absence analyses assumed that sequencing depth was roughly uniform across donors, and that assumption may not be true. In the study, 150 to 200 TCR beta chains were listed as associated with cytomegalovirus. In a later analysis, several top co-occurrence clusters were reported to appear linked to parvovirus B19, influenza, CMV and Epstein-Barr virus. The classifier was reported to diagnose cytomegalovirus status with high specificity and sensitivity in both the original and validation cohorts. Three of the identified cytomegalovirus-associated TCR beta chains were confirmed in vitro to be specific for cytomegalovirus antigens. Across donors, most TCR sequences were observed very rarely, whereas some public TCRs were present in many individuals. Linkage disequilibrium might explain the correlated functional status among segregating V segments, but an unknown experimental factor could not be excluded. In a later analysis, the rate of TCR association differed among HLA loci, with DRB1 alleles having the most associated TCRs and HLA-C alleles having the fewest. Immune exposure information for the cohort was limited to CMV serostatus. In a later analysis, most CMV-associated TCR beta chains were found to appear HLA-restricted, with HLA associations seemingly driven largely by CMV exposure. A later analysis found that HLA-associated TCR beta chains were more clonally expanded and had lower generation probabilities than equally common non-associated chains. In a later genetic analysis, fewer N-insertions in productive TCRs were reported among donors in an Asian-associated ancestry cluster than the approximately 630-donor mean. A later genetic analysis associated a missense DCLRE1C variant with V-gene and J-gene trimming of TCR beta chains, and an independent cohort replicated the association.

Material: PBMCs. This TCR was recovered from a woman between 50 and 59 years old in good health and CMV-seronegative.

At the DNA level, the sequence is TGTGCCAGCAGTTATATAAATGCCCGGCAGGCTGAAGCTTTCTTT. This encodes CASSYINARQAEAFF. The V and J genes are TRBV28 and TRBJ1-1; the D gene assignment is ambiguous. From a lookup of the germline V gene, CDR1 and CDR2 are MDHEN and SYDVKM. V is shortened by 4 bases, J by 6 bases, and the region joining them spans 18 bases. CDR3 length: 15 amino acids, cysteine to phenylalanine. The sequence is cut down to CDR3 DNA, 45 bases in frame from base 1.